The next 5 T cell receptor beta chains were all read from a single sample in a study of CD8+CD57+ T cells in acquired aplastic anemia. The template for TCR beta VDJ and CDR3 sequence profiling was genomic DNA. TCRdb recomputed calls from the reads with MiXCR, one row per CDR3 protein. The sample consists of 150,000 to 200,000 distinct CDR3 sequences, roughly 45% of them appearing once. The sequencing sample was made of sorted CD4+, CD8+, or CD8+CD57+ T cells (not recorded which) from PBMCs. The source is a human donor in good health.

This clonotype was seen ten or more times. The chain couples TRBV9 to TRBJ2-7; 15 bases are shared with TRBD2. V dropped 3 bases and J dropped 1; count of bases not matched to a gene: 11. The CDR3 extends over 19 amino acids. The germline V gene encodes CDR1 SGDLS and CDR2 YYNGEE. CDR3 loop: CASSAPVGTSGGQSYEQYF. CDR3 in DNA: TGTGCCAGCAGCGCTCCGGTAGGGACTAGCGGGGGGCAGTCCTACGAGCAGTACTTC.

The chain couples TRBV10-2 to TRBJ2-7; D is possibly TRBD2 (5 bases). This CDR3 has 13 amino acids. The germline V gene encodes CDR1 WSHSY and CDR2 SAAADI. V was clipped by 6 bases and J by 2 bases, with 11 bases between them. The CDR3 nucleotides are TGCGCCAGCAGACCAGCGGAAACCTACGAGCAGTACTTC. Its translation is CASRPAETYEQYF.

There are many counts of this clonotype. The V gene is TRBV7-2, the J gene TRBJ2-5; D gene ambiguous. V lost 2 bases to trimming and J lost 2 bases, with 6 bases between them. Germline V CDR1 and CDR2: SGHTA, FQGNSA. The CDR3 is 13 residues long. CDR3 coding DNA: TGTGCCAGCAGCTTAAAACTACAAGAGACCCAGTACTTC. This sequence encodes CASSLKLQETQYF.

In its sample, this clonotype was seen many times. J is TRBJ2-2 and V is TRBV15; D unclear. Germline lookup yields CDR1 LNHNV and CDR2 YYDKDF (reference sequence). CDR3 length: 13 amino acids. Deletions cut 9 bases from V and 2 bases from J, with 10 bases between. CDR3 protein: CATRPPNTGELFF. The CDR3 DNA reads TGTGCCACGCGACCCCCCAACACCGGGGAGCTGTTTTTT.

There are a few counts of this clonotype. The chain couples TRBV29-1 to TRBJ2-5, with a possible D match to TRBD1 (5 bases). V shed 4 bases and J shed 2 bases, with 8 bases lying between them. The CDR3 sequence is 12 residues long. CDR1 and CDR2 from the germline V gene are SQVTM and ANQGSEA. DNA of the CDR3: TGCAGCGTTGGGGCAGGGCAAGAGACCCAGTACTTC. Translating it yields CSVGAGQETQYF.